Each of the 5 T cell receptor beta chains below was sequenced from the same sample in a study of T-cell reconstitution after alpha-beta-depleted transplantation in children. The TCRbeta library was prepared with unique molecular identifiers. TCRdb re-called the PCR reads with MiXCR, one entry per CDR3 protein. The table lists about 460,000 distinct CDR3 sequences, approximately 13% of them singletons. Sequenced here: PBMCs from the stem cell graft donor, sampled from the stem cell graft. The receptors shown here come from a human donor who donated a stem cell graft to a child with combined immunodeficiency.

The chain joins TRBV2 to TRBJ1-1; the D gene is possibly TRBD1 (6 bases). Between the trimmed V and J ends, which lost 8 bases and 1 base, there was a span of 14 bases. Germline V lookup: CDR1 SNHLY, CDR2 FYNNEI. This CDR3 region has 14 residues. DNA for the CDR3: TGTGCCAGCGGGTGGGAAGGGGGGAACACTGAAGCTTTCTTT. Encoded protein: CASGWEGGNTEAFF.

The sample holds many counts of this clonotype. For the CDR3, the DNA is TGTGCCAGCAGTTTGGTATCTGAAGCTTTCTTT. It encodes CASSLVSEAFF. This chain uses TRBV12-3 or TRBV12-4 with TRBJ1-1; D unclear. V was shortened by 3 bases and J by 6 bases, with 5 bases between the two germline ends. CDR3 length equals 11 residues.

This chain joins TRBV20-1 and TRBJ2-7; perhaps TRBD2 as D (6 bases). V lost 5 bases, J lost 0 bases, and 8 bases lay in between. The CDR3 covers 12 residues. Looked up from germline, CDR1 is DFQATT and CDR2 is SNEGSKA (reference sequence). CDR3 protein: CSAWGDSYEQYF. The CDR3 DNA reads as TGCAGTGCTTGGGGGGACTCCTACGAGCAGTACTTC.

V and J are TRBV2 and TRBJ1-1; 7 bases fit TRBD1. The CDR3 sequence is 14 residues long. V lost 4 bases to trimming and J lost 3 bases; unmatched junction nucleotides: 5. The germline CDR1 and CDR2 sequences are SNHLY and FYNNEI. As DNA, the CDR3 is TGTGCCAGCAGTGCACCAGACAGGGACACTGAAGCTTTCTTT. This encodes CASSAPDRDTEAFF.

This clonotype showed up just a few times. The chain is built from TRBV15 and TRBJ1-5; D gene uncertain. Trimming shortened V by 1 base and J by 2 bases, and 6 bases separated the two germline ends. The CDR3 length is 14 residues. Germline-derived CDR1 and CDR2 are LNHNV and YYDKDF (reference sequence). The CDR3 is CATSRGVRNQPQHF. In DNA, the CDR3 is TGTGCCACCAGCAGAGGAGTCCGCAATCAGCCCCAGCATTTT.